The source of this T cell receptor (beta chain) is a study of T cell changes during pregnancy in multiple sclerosis. The data were produced by immunoSEQ multiplex PCR, yet TCRdb's version contains in-frame clones alone and is incomplete. The data hold 40,000 to 60,000 clones, with roughly 92% observed a single time. V lost 5 bases, J lost 4 bases, and 7 bases stayed unmatched. The CDR3 runs to 14 residues. Germline CDR1 and CDR2: SGHTA and FQGTGA. The sequences come from CD4+ T cells from peripheral blood mononuclear cells, collected in the third trimester of pregnancy. The chain employs TRBV7-3 and TRBJ2-5; 7 bases are shared with TRBD2. This sequence was found in a female donor with multiple sclerosis, enrolled in a pregnancy study. CDR3 in amino acids: CASSPGTTRETQYF. The CDR3 region has the DNA TGTGCCAGCAGCCCTGGGACTACTCGAGAGACCCAGTACTTC.